The entry below gives a single TCR beta chain sequence along with its context. The antigen remains unidentified. The time point denotes: late sampling 161 to 241 days after vaccination in three convalescent patients. The sample's treatment: roughly ten-day PBMC culture with coronavirus spike peptide pools or control peptides (ViraFEST assay). This sample was taken from a study of vaccination and CD4 T cells after COVID-19. As for the study in general: The stimulus for the cells was overlapping spike peptides derived from SARS-CoV-2, HCoV-NL63, HCoV-OC43 and HCoV-229E.

With the Oncomine TCR Beta short-read assay, DNA from cultured CD4+ T cells was sequenced. TCRdb reprocessed the PCR reads with MiXCR, giving one entry per CDR3 protein. This sample carries some 24,000 distinct CDR3 sequences, about 30% of them seen once, and the ten largest clones take around 2.9%. The germline gives CDR1 LNHDA, CDR2 SQIVND (reference sequence). V lost 5 bases to trimming and J lost 14 bases; unmatched junction nucleotides: 10. The CDR3 extends over 12 amino acids. V is TRBV19 and J is TRBJ1-1; 8 nucleotides agree with TRBD1. Material: CD4+ T cells from blood, cultured in vitro, obtained about 7 months after SARS-CoV-2 vaccination. The source is a human donor who had recovered from COVID-19. The CDR3, as DNA: TGTGCCAGTAGTGACAGGGGTTTCCCCCCGTTCTTT. Amino acids: CASSDRGFPPFF.